Sequencing of this TCR beta chain was carried out in a study of blood T cell repertoires in COVID-19. Profiled with immunoSEQ multiplex PCR; TCRdb holds only in-frame clones, not every one. This table has about 150,000 clones, 65% to 90% appearing once. Trimming cost V 1 base and J 0 bases; bases outside gene matches: 15. CDR1 and CDR2 (germline): MNHNS, SASEGT. The CDR3 totals 21 residues. This sequence was found in a woman aged 55-70 years with COVID-19, enrolled during active disease. The chain recombines TRBV6-1 with TRBJ2-3, with 11 positions matching TRBD2. Sequences were obtained from peripheral blood. CDR3 in DNA: TGTGCCAGCAGTGAAGTTAGGGGACTAGCGGACCTTAAATCTAGCACAGATACGCAGTATTTT. The encoded protein is CASSEVRGLADLKSSTDTQYF.